The 17 T cell receptor beta chains below come from one sample, sequenced in a study of CD8 T cells in ankylosing spondylitis. One entry per CDR3 protein, called by TCRdb with MiXCR from the 5' RACE reads. Found here are 700,000 to 850,000 distinct CDR3 sequences, roughly 10% of them singletons; the top ten hold roughly 0.51%. Study-level points and caveats: Fewer than 10 highly homologous variants formed a TCR beta motif that appeared characteristic of ankylosing spondylitis blood.

Their antigen targets remain unknown. Sequenced input: blood, either unsorted or a sorted T cell fraction (not recorded which). The receptors here all came from a male donor with ankylosing spondylitis.

This clonotype was seen more than once but under ten times. The chain uses TRBV18 and TRBJ2-6, with a possible D match to TRBD1 (5 bases). Germline V CDR1 and CDR2: KGHSH, LQKENI. V gave up 3 bases and J gave up 5 bases, with 5 bases separating them. The CDR3 is 13 residues long. CDR3 amino acids: CASSPDRANVLTF. CDR3 bases: TGTGCCAGCTCACCGGACAGGGCCAACGTCCTGACTTTC.

This clonotype was counted many times. The CDR3 coding sequence is TGTGCCAGCAGCCCTTCGTCCCGGGACGATTACGAGCAGTACTTC. It codes for CASSPSSRDDYEQYF. The chain uses TRBV7-9 and TRBJ2-7; the D call may be TRBD1 or TRBD2 (5 bases each). The CDR3 length is 15 residues. Germline lookup yields CDR1 SEHNR and CDR2 FQNEAQ (reference sequence). V dropped 5 bases and J dropped 4 bases, with 18 bases sitting between them.

The chain recombines TRBV4-2 with TRBJ2-5; 12 bases map to TRBD2. CDR3 length equals 17 residues. With 0 bases clipped from V and 5 bases from J, the junction kept 7 bases outside the gene matches. The germline V gene encodes CDR1 LGHNA and CDR2 YNFKEQ. DNA of the CDR3: TGTGCCAGCAGCCAAGAACCACTAGCGGGAGGCGGGGAGACCCAGTACTTC. It yields the protein CASSQEPLAGGGETQYF.

This chain uses TRBV18 with TRBJ2-7; 9 bases match TRBD1. CDR1 and CDR2 from the germline V gene are KGHSH and LQKENI. The CDR3 runs to 14 residues. With 5 bases clipped from V and 6 bases from J, the junction kept 8 bases outside the gene matches. The CDR3 nucleotides read TGTGCCAGCTCAGGTCGGACAGGGGAGGCCGAGCAGTACTTC. This codes for CASSGRTGEAEQYF.

The sample holds a few counts of this clonotype. The chain couples TRBV20-1 to TRBJ1-1; D gene unclear. The V gene lost 0 bases and the J gene lost 3 bases, with 11 bases spanning the gap. The CDR3 sequence is 14 residues long. Germline assignment: CDR1 DFQATT and CDR2 SNEGSKA (reference sequence). CDR3 nucleotide sequence: TGCAGTGCTAGAGATAGGAAAGGTCACACTGAAGCTTTCTTT. Encoded protein: CSARDRKGHTEAFF.

This clonotype was detected only a few times. This chain connects TRBV20-1 to TRBJ1-1; D is unresolved. There are 14 residues in the CDR3. V was trimmed by 5 bases and J by 1 base, leaving 14 bases between them. CDR1 and CDR2 (germline): DFQATT, SNEGSKA (reference sequence). CDR3 bases: TGCAGTGCTTCCCTCCGACTCAAGAACACTGAAGCTTTCTTT. This sequence encodes CSASLRLKNTEAFF.

This clonotype has just a few counts. The chain carries TRBV21-1 and TRBJ1-6. TRBV21-1 represents a pseudogene. The CDR3 totals 12 residues. DNA of the CDR3: TGTGCCAGCAGCATTGGACATTCACCCCTCCACTTT. Translation gives CASSIGHSPLHF.

V is TRBV6-2 or TRBV6-3 and J is TRBJ1-1, with D tentatively TRBD1 (6 bases). The CDR3 runs to 14 residues. Trimming took off 8 bases at V and 5 bases at J, with 18 bases between the two ends. Per the germline V gene, CDR1 is MNHEY and CDR2 is SVGEGT. For the CDR3, the DNA is TGTGCCAGCCGGGATGGGGGCCGGGGGACTGAAGCTTTCTTT. It yields the protein CASRDGGRGTEAFF.

This clonotype was recorded a few times. The J gene is TRBJ2-7, the V gene TRBV20-1; D is undetermined. V was trimmed by 6 bases and J by 4 bases, leaving 10 bases between them. This CDR3 has 11 residues. The germline V gene encodes CDR1 DFQATT and CDR2 SNEGSKA (reference sequence). CDR3 protein: CSAHRAYEQYF. The CDR3 DNA sequence: TGCAGTGCCCACCGGGCGTACGAGCAGTACTTC.

This clonotype was seen more than once but under ten times. The rearrangement uses TRBV29-1 and TRBJ1-1; no reliable D call. This CDR3 is 13 amino acids long. V lost 7 bases to trimming and J lost 1 base, with 13 bases between them. Germline CDR1 and CDR2: SQVTM and ANQGSEA. The CDR3 loop is CSGSRPANTEAFF. CDR3 coding DNA: TGCAGCGGTTCAAGACCGGCGAACACTGAAGCTTTCTTT.

The chain carries TRBV4-3 and TRBJ2-2; a weak D match, TRBD1 (5 bases). From germline, CDR1 is LGHNA and CDR2 YSLEER. V lost 0 bases, J lost 8 bases, and 16 bases lay in between. This CDR3 comprises 16 residues. In DNA, the CDR3 is TGCGCCAGCAGCCAAGATATCAGGACACTGGGGGGGGAGCTGTTTTTT. Amino acids: CASSQDIRTLGGELFF.

The genes are TRBV20-1 and TRBJ2-7; 7 nucleotides line up with TRBD1. Germline V gives CDR1 DFQATT, CDR2 SNEGSKA (reference sequence). V shed 2 bases and J 2 bases; nucleotides not matched to a gene: 6. CDR3 size: 14 residues. The CDR3 loop is CSARRTGPTYEQYF. In DNA form, the CDR3 reads TGCAGTGCTAGAAGGACAGGCCCAACCTACGAGCAGTACTTC.

This clonotype was seen only a few times. The chain has TRBV7-2 and TRBJ2-7, with 7 bases lining up with TRBD1. The trim removed 5 bases at V and 5 bases at J, leaving 9 bases unmatched. The CDR3 consists of 14 residues. The germline V gene encodes CDR1 SGHTA and CDR2 FQGNSA. The CDR3 reads CASSETGTVDEQYF. The DNA for the CDR3 is TGTGCCAGCAGCGAAACCGGGACAGTCGACGAGCAGTACTTC.

The J gene is TRBJ1-1, the V gene TRBV15, with D unclear. V was cut by 1 base and J by 3 bases, with 9 bases left in between. Germline assignment: CDR1 LNHNV and CDR2 YYDKDF (reference sequence). There are 14 residues in the CDR3. CDR3 amino acids: CATSRVWEDTEAFF. The CDR3 DNA sequence: TGTGCCACCAGCAGAGTTTGGGAAGACACTGAAGCTTTCTTT.

This clonotype was observed a few times. V gene TRBV29-1 combines with J gene TRBJ1-2; D is unclear. V was pared by 6 bases and J by 4 bases, with 21 bases between. Germline V lookup: CDR1 SQVTM, CDR2 ANQGSEA. The CDR3 totals 15 residues. The CDR3 bases are TGCAGCGTCGGGATGTTAGTCGACGTGAGCTATGGCTACACCTTC. Translating it yields CSVGMLVDVSYGYTF.

This chain uses TRBV7-9 with TRBJ2-7; possible D gene TRBD1, 7 bases. CDR1 is SEHNR, CDR2 FQNEAQ, per germline (reference sequence). CDR3 length: 15 amino acids. With 4 bases removed from V and 4 bases from J, the gap between germline ends came to 17 bases. CDR3 sequence reads: CASSSRQGGLYEQYF. CDR3 DNA sequence: TGTGCCAGCAGCTCTCGACAGGGAGGTTTGTACGAGCAGTACTTC.

In this sample, this clonotype turned up many times. The chain recombines TRBV20-1 with TRBJ2-7; 7 bases line up with TRBD1. J was trimmed by 9 bases and V by 2 bases; bases with no gene match: 10. The CDR3 is 13 residues long. CDR1 DFQATT and CDR2 SNEGSKA come from the germline V gene (reference sequence). The CDR3: CSARSFSRDRQYF. CDR3 nucleotides: TGCAGTGCTAGATCCTTTTCCCGGGACAGGCAGTACTTC.